This T cell receptor beta chain was observed in a study of T cell repertoires in cytomegalovirus infection. Study-level background: Indicated by public TCR beta signatures were CMV infection and matching HLA type.

There are many counts of this clonotype. The antigen is unknown. Study-level results: Frequencies of public TCR beta families were cumulated, and this identified carriers of CMV plus the relevant HLA. Ex vivo, HLA-C-restricted CMV-specific TCR beta clonotypes prevailed over the rest of the response.

TCRdb passed the reads through MiXCR, listing each CDR3 protein once. The sample consists of approximately 250,000 distinct CDR3 sequences, around 8.7% of them appearing once. The clonotype was recovered from a human donor in good health (CMV status not recorded). Some clones in this sample may be carry-over from other donors' samples. Input material: PBMCs.

CDR3 loop: CASSWTPMNTEAFF. The CDR3 DNA reads as TGTGCCAGCAGTTGGACACCTATGAACACTGAAGCTTTCTTT. The chain employs TRBV12-3 or TRBV12-4 and TRBJ1-1, with a possible D match to TRBD1 (5 bases). V was shortened by 4 bases and J by 0 bases, with 9 bases between the two germline ends. This CDR3 is built from 14 residues.